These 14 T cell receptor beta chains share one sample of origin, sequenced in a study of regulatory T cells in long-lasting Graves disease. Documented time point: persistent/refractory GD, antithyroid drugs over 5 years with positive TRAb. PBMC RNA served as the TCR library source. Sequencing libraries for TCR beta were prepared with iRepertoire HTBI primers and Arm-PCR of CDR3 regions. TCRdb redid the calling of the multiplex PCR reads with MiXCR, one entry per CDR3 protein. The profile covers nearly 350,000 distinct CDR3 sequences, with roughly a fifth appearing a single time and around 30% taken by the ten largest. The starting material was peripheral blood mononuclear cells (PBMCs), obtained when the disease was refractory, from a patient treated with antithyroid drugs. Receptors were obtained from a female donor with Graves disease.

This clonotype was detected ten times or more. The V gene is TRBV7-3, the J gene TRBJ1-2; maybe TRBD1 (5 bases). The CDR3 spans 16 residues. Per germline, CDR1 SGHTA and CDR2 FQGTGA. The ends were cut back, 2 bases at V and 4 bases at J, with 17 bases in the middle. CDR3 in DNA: TGTGCCAGCAGCTTACAACCCGGGGCCGAGGGCTATGGCTACACCTTC. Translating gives CASSLQPGAEGYGYTF.

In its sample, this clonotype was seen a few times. Here the CDR3 DNA reads TGTGCCAGCAGCTTCGGACTAGCGCAAGAGACCCAGTACTTC. It translates to CASSFGLAQETQYF. The chain uses TRBV7-9 and TRBJ2-5, with 9 bases identical to TRBD2. Germline CDR1 is SEHNR and CDR2 is FQNEAQ (reference sequence). Trimming removed 3 bases from V and 2 bases from J; junction bases left unmatched: 1. The CDR3 sequence is 14 residues long.

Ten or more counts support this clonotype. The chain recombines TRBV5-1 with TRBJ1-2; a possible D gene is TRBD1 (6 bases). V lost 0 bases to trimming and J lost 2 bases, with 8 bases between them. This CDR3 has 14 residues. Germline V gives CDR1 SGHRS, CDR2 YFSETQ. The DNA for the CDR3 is TGCGCCAGCAGCTTGGACAGGGAAAACTATGGCTACACCTTC. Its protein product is CASSLDRENYGYTF.

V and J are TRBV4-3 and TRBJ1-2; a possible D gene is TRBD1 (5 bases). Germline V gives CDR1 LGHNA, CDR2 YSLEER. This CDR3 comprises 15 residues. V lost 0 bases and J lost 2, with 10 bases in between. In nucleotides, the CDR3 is TGCGCCAGCAGCCAAGATGGCAGGGCAAACTATGGCTACACCTTC. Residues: CASSQDGRANYGYTF.

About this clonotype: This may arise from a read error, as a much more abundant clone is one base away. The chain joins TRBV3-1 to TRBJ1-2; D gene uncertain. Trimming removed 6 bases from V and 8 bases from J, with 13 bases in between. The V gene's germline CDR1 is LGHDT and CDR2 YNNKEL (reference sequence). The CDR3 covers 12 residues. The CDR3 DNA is TGTGCCAGCAGAGGCAGGATAAAGGGCTACACCTTC. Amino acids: CASRGRIKGYTF.

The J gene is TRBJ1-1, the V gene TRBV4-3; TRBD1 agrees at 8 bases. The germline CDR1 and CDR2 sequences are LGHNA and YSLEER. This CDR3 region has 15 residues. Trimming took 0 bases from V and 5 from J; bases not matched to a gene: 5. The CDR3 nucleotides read TGCGCCAGCAGCCAAGATGTTGGGACAGGTACTGAAGCTTTCTTT. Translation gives CASSQDVGTGTEAFF.

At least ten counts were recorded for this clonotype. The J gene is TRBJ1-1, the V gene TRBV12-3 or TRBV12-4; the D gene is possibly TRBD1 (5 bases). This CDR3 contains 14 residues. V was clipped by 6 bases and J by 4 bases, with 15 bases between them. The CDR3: CASRVGGIITEAFF. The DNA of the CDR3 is TGTGCCAGCAGAGTTGGGGGAATAATCACTGAAGCTTTCTTT.

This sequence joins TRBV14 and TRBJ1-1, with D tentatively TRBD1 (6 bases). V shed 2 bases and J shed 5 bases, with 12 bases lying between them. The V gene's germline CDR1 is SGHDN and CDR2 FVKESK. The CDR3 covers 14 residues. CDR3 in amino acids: CASSQFRGRTEAFF. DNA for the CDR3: TGTGCCAGCAGCCAATTCAGGGGAAGAACTGAAGCTTTCTTT.

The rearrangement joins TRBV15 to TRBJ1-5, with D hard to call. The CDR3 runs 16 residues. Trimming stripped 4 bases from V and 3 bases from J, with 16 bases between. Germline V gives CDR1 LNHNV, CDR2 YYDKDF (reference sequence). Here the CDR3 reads CATSKAQVLPNQPQHF. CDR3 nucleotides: TGTGCCACCAGCAAAGCACAAGTGCTCCCCAATCAGCCCCAGCATTTT.

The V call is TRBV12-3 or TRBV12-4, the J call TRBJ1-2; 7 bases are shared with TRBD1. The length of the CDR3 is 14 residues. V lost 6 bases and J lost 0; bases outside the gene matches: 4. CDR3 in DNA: TGTGCCAGCAGGCCGGGACAGACTAACTATGGCTACACCTTC. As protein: CASRPGQTNYGYTF.

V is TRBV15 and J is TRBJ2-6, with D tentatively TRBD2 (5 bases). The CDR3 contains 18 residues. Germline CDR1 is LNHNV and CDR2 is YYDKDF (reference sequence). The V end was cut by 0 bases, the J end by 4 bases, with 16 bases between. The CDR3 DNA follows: TGTGCCACCAGCAGAGATTTGGGTAAGCGGTCCGGGGCCAACGTCCTGACTTTC. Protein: CATSRDLGKRSGANVLTF.

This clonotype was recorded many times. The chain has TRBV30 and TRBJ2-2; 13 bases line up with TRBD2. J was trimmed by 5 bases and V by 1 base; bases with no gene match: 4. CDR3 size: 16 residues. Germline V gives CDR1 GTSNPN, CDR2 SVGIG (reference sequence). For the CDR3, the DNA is TGTGCCTGGAGTGAGGGACTAGCGGGATTGACCGGGGAGCTGTTTTTT. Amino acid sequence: CAWSEGLAGLTGELFF.

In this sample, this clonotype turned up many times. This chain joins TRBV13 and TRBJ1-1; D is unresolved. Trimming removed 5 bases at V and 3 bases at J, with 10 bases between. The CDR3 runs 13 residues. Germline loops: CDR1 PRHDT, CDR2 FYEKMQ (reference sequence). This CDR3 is CASSPYQHTEAFF. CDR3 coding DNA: TGTGCCAGCAGCCCCTACCAACACACTGAAGCTTTCTTT.

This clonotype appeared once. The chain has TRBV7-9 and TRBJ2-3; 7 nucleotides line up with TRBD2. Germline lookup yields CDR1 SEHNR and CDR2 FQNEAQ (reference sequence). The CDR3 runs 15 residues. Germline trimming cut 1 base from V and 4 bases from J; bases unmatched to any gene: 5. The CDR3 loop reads CASSLVGLGADTQYF. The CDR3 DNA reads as TGTGCCAGCAGCTTAGTTGGACTAGGCGCAGATACGCAGTATTTT.